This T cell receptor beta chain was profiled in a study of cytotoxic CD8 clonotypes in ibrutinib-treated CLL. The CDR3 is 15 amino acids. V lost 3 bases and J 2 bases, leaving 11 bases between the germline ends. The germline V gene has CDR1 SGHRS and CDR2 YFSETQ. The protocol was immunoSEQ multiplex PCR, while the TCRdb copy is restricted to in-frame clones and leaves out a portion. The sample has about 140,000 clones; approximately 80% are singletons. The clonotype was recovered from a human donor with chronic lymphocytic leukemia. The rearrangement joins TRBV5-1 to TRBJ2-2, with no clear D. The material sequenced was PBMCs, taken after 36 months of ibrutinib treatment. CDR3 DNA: TGCGCCAGCAGCTCCACAGCGTCTAACACCGGGGAGCTGTTTTTT. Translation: CASSSTASNTGELFF.